Below, 20 T cell receptor beta chains from the same sample are listed, as sequenced in a study of cytotoxic CD8 clonotypes in ibrutinib-treated CLL (dated by TCRdb to about 2021). Library generation was performed with the immunoSEQ multiplex PCR assay. The table comes from immuneACCESS by way of TCRdb, which keeps in-frame sequences with V and J called. Part of the clones is missing from these tables; in studies checked, under half for an unresolved V gene and the rest for unknown reasons. This sample comprises 100,000 to 150,000 clones, 80% to 90% of them detected only once. Roughly 1.9% of the sample is in the top ten clones. In light of the paper, this sample's time point label describes: roughly 25 months on ibrutinib. The sample was PBMCs, taken after 24 months of ibrutinib treatment. The receptors here all came from a human donor with chronic lymphocytic leukemia.

The rearrangement uses TRBV28 and TRBJ2-7; D uncertain. Trimming took 4 bases from V and 1 from J, leaving 17 bases between them. The CDR3 is 16 residues long. Germline V gene lookup returns CDR1 MDHEN and CDR2 SYDVKM. The CDR3 loop reads CASSSSRAAESYEQYF. In nucleotides, the CDR3 is TGTGCCAGCAGTTCGAGCCGGGCAGCCGAGTCCTACGAGCAGTACTTC.

The rearrangement uses TRBV7-2 and TRBJ2-3; D may be TRBD1 or TRBD2 (5 bases each). The CDR3 consists of 14 residues. V lost 4 bases, J lost 6 bases, and 14 bases lay in between. Germline CDR1 and CDR2: SGHTA and FQGNSA. In DNA, the CDR3 is TGTGCCAGCAGCTCCCGGGACCTCCTGGATACGCAGTATTTT. It translates to CASSSRDLLDTQYF.

J is TRBJ2-7 and V is TRBV7-6; maybe TRBD2 (5 bases). Trimming stripped 4 bases from V and 0 bases from J, with 16 bases between. CDR1 and CDR2 (germline): SGHVS, FNYEAQ. The CDR3 length is 16 residues. In DNA form, the CDR3 reads TGTGCCAGCAGCTGGACTTCAAGGCCGAGCTCCTACGAGCAGTACTTC. This encodes CASSWTSRPSSYEQYF.

This chain uses TRBV6-6 with TRBJ2-7; 7 nucleotides line up with TRBD2. J was trimmed by 3 bases and V by 2 bases; bases with no gene match: 4. CDR1 is MNHNY and CDR2 is SVGAGI in the germline V gene (reference sequence). This CDR3 comprises 14 residues. The CDR3 here is CASSYLGRDYEQYF. For the CDR3, the DNA is TGTGCCAGCAGTTACCTAGGGAGGGACTACGAGCAGTACTTC.

This chain joins TRBV28 and TRBJ2-7; D not resolved. Germline CDR1 reads MDHEN; CDR2 reads SYDVKM. Trimming stripped 5 bases from V and 7 bases from J, with 12 bases between. This CDR3 is 12 amino acids long. The CDR3 DNA is TGTGCCAGCAGTCTCCAGCCCCTTGAGCAGTACTTC. Its protein product is CASSLQPLEQYF.

The rearrangement uses TRBV19 and TRBJ1-6; D gene ambiguous. In germline, CDR1 is LNHDA, CDR2 SQIVND (reference sequence). This CDR3 has 15 amino acids. Trimming took 3 bases from V and 1 from J, leaving 7 bases between them. The CDR3 is CASSMGMSYNSPLHF. As DNA, the CDR3 is TGTGCCAGTAGTATGGGTATGTCCTATAATTCACCCCTCCACTTT.

This chain joins TRBV4-1 and TRBJ2-3; 15 bases align to TRBD2. Trimming cost V 7 bases and J 4 bases; bases outside gene matches: 12. Germline V lookup: CDR1 MGHRA, CDR2 YSYEKL. This CDR3 has 18 residues. CDR3 in amino acids: CASKATRTSGREADTQYF. The CDR3 nucleotides are TGCGCCAGCAAGGCCACCCGGACTAGCGGGAGGGAGGCAGATACGCAGTATTTT.

The chain is built from TRBV7-3 and TRBJ2-2; no firm D call. Trimming stripped 5 bases from V and 0 bases from J, with 7 bases between. The CDR3 spans 14 residues. The germline V gene has CDR1 SGHTA and CDR2 FQGTGA. CDR3 nucleotide sequence: TGTGCCAGCAGCCTTGACTCGAACACCGGGGAGCTGTTTTTT. It specifies CASSLDSNTGELFF.

This clone was picked up a small number of times. The V gene is TRBV5-1, the J gene TRBJ2-1, with 11 nucleotides matching TRBD2. Germline CDR1 reads SGHRS; CDR2 reads YFSETQ. This CDR3 region has 15 residues. The V segment lost 2 bases and the J segment 8 bases; nucleotides outside the gene matches: 6. CDR3 in DNA: TGCGCCAGCAGCTTACTAGCGGGAGTTAACCATGAGCAGTTCTTC. Translation: CASSLLAGVNHEQFF. Full variable domain (missing parts from reference TRBV5-1 and TRBJ2-1): KAGVTQTPRYLIKTRGQQVTLSCSPISGHRSVSWYQQTPGQGLQFLFEYFSETQRNKGNFPGRFSGRQFSNSRSEMNVSTLELGDSALYLCASSLLAGVNHEQFFGPGTRLTVL.

This clone has just a few counts. V is TRBV7-3 and J is TRBJ2-5, with 12 bases matching TRBD2. The ends lost 5 bases at V and 5 bases at J; junction bases unmatched: 24. The CDR3 is made up of 21 amino acids. CDR1 SGHTA and CDR2 FQGTGA come from the germline V gene. CDR3 sequence: CASSGQGGRPELAGGPETQYF. CDR3 nucleotide sequence: TGTGCCAGCAGCGGCCAAGGCGGGCGTCCGGAGCTAGCGGGGGGGCCGGAGACCCAGTACTTC.

V is TRBV4-3 and J is TRBJ2-5, with TRBD2 matching over 13 bases. V shed 3 bases and J 0 bases; nucleotides not matched to a gene: 1. Germline V gives CDR1 LGHNA, CDR2 YSLEER. There are 16 residues in the CDR3. This chain's CDR3 is CASSQGLAGNQETQYF. DNA for the CDR3: TGCGCCAGCAGCCAGGGACTAGCGGGGAACCAAGAGACCCAGTACTTC.

The CDR3 nucleotides read TGTGCCAGCAGCTTAGCTGGGACAGCTATCAATAACTATGGCTACACCTTC. Protein product: CASSLAGTAINNYGYTF. The V call is TRBV7-2, the J call TRBJ1-2; 7 bases agree with TRBD1. CDR3 length: 17 amino acids. Germline V gives CDR1 SGHTA, CDR2 FQGNSA. V lost 0 bases and J lost 1; bases outside the gene matches: 8.

Written as DNA, the CDR3 is TGTGCCAGCAGCTCCTCCGGGGGGCGAAACAATGAGCAGTTCTTC. This codes for CASSSSGGRNNEQFF. This sequence joins TRBV6-5 and TRBJ2-1; D might be TRBD2 (7 bases). Trimming pared 6 bases from V and 5 bases from J, leaving 17 bases between. Germline-derived CDR1 and CDR2 are MNHEY and SVGAGI. This CDR3 comprises 15 residues.

The gene calls are TRBV7-2 and TRBJ2-7; possibly TRBD1 or TRBD2 for D (6 bases each). The CDR3 has 12 amino acids. From germline, CDR1 is SGHTA and CDR2 FQGNSA. With 3 bases removed from V and 7 bases from J, the gap between germline ends came to 10 bases. This CDR3 is CASSFTGREQYF. The CDR3 DNA reads TGTGCCAGCAGCTTTACAGGGAGGGAGCAGTACTTC.

This chain uses TRBV7-3 with TRBJ2-1; 10 bases are shared with TRBD2. V was clipped by 5 bases and J by 15 bases; unmatched bases: 10. Germline V gene lookup returns CDR1 SGHTA and CDR2 FQGTGA. CDR3 length: 13 residues. The CDR3 nucleotides read TGTGCCAGCAGCCCTTTTCTGACTAGCGGGCCGTTCTTC. This translates into CASSPFLTSGPFF.

This chain connects TRBV6-1 to TRBJ1-5, with D possibly being TRBD1 (6 bases). The V and J ends lost 5 bases and 10 bases respectively, with 12 bases between them. The CDR3 extends over 12 amino acids. Germline lookup yields CDR1 MNHNS and CDR2 SASEGT. The CDR3 sequence is CASSPRQVPQHF. Written as DNA, the CDR3 is TGTGCCAGCAGTCCGAGACAGGTCCCCCAGCATTTT.

V is TRBV28 and J is TRBJ1-1; maybe TRBD1 (5 bases). The CDR3 length is 18 residues. Per germline, CDR1 MDHEN and CDR2 SYDVKM. Trimming took 5 bases from V and 0 from J, leaving 22 bases between them. In DNA form, the CDR3 reads TGTGCCAGCAGTGTTTACCCCGGGCCGGGGGGAATGAACACTGAAGCTTTCTTT. Its translation: CASSVYPGPGGMNTEAFF.

The sample holds one count of this clone. The chain recombines TRBV6-5 with TRBJ2-3; D gene ambiguous. Trimming removed 8 bases from V and 4 bases from J, with 7 bases in between. The CDR3 runs 11 residues. Germline lookup yields CDR1 MNHEY and CDR2 SVGAGI. CDR3 protein: CASGLADTQYF. The CDR3 nucleotides read TGTGCCAGCGGTTTGGCAGATACGCAGTATTTT.

The CDR3 is CASSQLMGSGQGGYTF. For the CDR3, the DNA is TGCGCCAGCAGCCAATTGATGGGATCCGGACAGGGCGGCTACACCTTC. This chain joins TRBV4-3 and TRBJ1-2, with TRBD1 matching 8 bases. There are 16 residues in the CDR3. Losses at the gene ends were 2 bases for V and 8 bases for J; bases not matched to a gene: 13. Germline V gives CDR1 LGHNA, CDR2 YSLEER.

The chain combines TRBV19 with TRBJ2-2, with 7 bases that match TRBD2. The CDR3 spans 14 residues. Germline values: CDR1 LNHDA, CDR2 SQIVND (reference sequence). V gave up 6 bases and J gave up 5 bases; unmatched junction bases: 6. CDR3 sequence: CASRGGPGTGELFF. The DNA for the CDR3 is TGTGCCAGTAGGGGAGGGCCGGGGACCGGGGAGCTGTTTTTT.